This passage covers 7 T cell receptor beta chains from one sample sequenced in a study of blood T cell repertoires in COVID-19. Assay used: immunoSEQ multiplex PCR; TCRdb lists only in-frame clones, some missing. The table lists roughly 190,000 clones, approximately 90% of them singletons. The specimen was peripheral blood. Receptor source: a man aged 45-65 years with acute or convalescent COVID-19.

The chain uses TRBV19 and TRBJ2-3; the match to TRBD1 covers 7 bases. Trimming took 3 bases from V and 3 from J; bases not matched to a gene: 3. The CDR3 loop spans 14 amino acids. Germline CDR1 LNHDA, CDR2 SQIVND (reference sequence). Here the CDR3 reads CASSMARGTDTQYF. The CDR3 region has the DNA TGTGCCAGTAGTATGGCCAGGGGGACAGATACGCAGTATTTT.

V usage is TRBV27 and J usage is TRBJ1-1; 9 positions match TRBD1. The CDR3 runs 16 residues. The V gene end was trimmed by 6 bases and the J gene end by 2 bases; junction bases not matched to a gene: 10. Germline V gene sequence: CDR1 MNHEY, CDR2 SMNVEV (reference sequence). CDR3 sequence reads: CASSPGTGPFNTEAFF. The CDR3 coding sequence is TGTGCCAGCAGCCCCGGGACAGGGCCCTTTAACACTGAAGCTTTCTTT.

The chain joins TRBV5-1 to TRBJ2-7; TRBD1 matches 8 bases. V lost 5 bases, J lost 1 base, and 8 bases stayed unmatched. The germline gives CDR1 SGHRS, CDR2 YFSETQ. The length of the CDR3 is 15 residues. Here the CDR3 reads CASRPGTGTSYEQYV. In nucleotides, the CDR3 is TGCGCCAGCAGGCCCGGGACAGGAACATCCTACGAGCAGTACGTC.

This chain uses TRBV27 with TRBJ2-3; a possible D gene is TRBD1 (5 bases). The germline V gene has CDR1 MNHEY and CDR2 SMNVEV (reference sequence). The CDR3 runs to 13 residues. The V end lost 3 bases, the J end lost 6 bases, and 10 bases lay between the germline ends. The CDR3 coding sequence is TGTGCCAGCAGTTTTGGGGCTCAGGATACGCAGTATTTT. Translated: CASSFGAQDTQYF.

The gene calls are TRBV7-9 and TRBJ2-7, with TRBD2 identical over 9 bases. CDR1 is SEHNR, CDR2 FQNEAQ, per germline (reference sequence). The trim removed 1 base at V and 2 bases at J, leaving 3 bases unmatched. The CDR3 spans 15 residues. CDR3: CASSLDGGRAYEQYF. CDR3 coding DNA: TGTGCCAGCAGCTTAGATGGCGGGAGGGCCTACGAGCAGTACTTC.

The rearrangement joins TRBV6-6 to TRBJ1-6, with D perhaps TRBD1 (6 bases). Germline CDR1 and CDR2: MNHNY and SVGAGI (reference sequence). The CDR3 extends over 13 amino acids. Between the trimmed V and J ends, which lost 6 bases and 5 bases, there was a span of 8 bases. The CDR3 DNA sequence: TGTGCCAGCAGACGACAGGATAATTCACCCCTCCACTTT. The encoded protein is CASRRQDNSPLHF.

The chain has TRBV2 and TRBJ1-1, with 12 bases identical to TRBD1. In germline, CDR1 is SNHLY, CDR2 FYNNEI. Losses at the gene ends were 6 bases for V and 3 bases for J; bases not matched to a gene: 8. This CDR3 is 16 amino acids long. The CDR3 DNA reads TGTGCCAGCAGCCCTCGAGGGACAGGGGGCCACACTGAAGCTTTCTTT. It codes for CASSPRGTGGHTEAFF.